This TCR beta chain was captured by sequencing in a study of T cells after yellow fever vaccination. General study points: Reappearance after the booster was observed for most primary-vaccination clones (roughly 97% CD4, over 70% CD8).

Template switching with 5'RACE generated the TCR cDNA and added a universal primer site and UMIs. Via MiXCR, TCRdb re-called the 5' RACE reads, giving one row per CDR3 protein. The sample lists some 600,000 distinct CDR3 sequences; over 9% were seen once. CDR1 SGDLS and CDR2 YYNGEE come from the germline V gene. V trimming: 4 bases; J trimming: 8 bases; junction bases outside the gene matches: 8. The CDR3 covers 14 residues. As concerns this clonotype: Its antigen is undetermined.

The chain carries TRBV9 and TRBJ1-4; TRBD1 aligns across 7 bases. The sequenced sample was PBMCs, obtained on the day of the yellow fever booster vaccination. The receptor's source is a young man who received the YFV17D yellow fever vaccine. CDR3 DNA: TGTGCCAGCAGCCCCCGAGGGGGCGGAGAAAAACTGTTTTTT. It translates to CASSPRGGGEKLFF.